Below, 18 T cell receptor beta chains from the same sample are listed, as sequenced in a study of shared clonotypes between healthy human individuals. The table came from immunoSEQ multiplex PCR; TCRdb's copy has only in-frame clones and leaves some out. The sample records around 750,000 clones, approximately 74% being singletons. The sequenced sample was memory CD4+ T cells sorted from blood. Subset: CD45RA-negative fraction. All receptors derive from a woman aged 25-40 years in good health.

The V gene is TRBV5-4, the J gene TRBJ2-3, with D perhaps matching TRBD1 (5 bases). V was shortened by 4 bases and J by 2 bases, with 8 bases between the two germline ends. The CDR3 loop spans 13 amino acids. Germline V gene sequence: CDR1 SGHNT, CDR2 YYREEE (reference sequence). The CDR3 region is CASSGGATDTQYF. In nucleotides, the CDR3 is TGTGCCAGCAGCGGTGGGGCCACAGATACGCAGTATTTT.

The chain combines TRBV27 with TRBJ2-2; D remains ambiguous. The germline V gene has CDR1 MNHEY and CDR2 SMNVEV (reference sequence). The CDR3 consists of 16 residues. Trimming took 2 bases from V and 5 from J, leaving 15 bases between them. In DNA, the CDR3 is TGTGCCAGCAGTTTAGAAGCGCGTGTGTCGACCGGGGAGCTGTTTTTT. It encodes CASSLEARVSTGELFF.

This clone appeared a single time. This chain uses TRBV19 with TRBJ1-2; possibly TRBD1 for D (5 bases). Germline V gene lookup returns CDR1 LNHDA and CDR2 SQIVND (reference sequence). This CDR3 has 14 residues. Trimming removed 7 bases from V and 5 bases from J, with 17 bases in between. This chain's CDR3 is CASNQGGKGYGYTF. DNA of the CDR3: TGTGCCAGTAACCAAGGCGGCAAGGGGTATGGCTACACCTTC.

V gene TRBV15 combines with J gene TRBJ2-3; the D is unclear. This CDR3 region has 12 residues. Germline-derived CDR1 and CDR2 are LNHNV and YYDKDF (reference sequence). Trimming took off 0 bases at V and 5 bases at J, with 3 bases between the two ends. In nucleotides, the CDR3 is TGTGCCACCAGCAGAGATCAAGATACGCAGTATTTT. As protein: CATSRDQDTQYF. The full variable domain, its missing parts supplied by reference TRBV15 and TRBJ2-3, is DAMVIQNPRYQVTQFGKPVTLSCSQTLNHNVMYWYQQKSSQAPKLLFHYYDKDFNNEADTPDNFQSRRPNTSFCFLDIRSPGLGDTAMYLCATSRDQDTQYFGPGTRLTVL.

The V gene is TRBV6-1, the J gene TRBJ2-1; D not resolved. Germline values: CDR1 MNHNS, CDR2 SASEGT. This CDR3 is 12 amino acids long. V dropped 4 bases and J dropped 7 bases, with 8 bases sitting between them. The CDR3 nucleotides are TGTGCCAGCAGTGTGCCCTGGAATGAGCAGTTCTTC. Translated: CASSVPWNEQFF.

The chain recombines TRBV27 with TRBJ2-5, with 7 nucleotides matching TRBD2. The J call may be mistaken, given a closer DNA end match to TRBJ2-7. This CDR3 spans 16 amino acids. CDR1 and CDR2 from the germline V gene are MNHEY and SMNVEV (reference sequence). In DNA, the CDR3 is TGTGCCAGCAGTTCCCGCTGGAGCGGGAATGGTTACGAGCAGTACTTC. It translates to CASSSRWSGNGYEQYF.

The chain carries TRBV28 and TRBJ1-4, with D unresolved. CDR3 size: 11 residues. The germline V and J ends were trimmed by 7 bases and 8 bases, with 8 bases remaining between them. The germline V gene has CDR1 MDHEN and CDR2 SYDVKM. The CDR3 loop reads CASTESEKLFF. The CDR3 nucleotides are TGTGCCAGCACCGAGTCGGAAAAACTGTTTTTT.

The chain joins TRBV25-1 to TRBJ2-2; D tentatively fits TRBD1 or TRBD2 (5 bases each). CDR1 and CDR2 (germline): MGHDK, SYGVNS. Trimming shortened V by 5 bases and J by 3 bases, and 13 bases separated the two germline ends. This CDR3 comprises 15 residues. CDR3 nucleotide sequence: TGTGCCAGCAGTCCCGGGACCGACCACACCGGGGAGCTGTTTTTT. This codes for CASSPGTDHTGELFF.

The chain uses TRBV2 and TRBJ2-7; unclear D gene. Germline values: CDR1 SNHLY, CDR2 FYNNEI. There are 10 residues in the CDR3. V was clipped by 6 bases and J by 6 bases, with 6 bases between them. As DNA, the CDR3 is TGTGCCAGCAGGTCCCGCGAGCAGTACTTC. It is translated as CASRSREQYF.

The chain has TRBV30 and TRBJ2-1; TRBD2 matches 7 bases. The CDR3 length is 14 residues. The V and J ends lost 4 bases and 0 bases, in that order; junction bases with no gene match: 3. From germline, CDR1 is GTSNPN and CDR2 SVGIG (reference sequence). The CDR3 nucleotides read TGTGCCTGGAAAGCGGGAAGCTCCTACAATGAGCAGTTCTTC. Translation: CAWKAGSSYNEQFF.

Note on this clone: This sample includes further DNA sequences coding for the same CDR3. DNA of the CDR3: TGTGCCAGCAGTTCACAGGGGTCAGATACGCAGTATTTT. Its translation is CASSSQGSDTQYF. The rearrangement links TRBV6-6 to TRBJ2-3; 7 nucleotides match TRBD1. J gave up 4 bases and V 4 bases, and 2 bases lay outside the gene matches. Germline-derived CDR1 and CDR2 are MNHNY and SVGAGI (reference sequence). The CDR3 runs 13 residues.

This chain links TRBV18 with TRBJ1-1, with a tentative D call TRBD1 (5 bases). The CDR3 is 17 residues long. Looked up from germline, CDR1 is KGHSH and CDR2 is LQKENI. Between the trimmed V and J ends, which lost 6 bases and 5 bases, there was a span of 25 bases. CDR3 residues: CASSRCQGMCTGTEAFF. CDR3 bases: TGTGCCAGCTCTCGGTGCCAGGGTATGTGTACGGGAACTGAAGCTTTCTTT.

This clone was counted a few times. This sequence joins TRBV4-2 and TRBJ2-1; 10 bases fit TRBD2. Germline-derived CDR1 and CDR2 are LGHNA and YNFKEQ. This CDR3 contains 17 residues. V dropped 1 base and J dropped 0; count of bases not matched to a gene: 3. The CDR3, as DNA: TGTGCCAGCAGCCAAGGGGGGACTAGCGCCTCCTACAATGAGCAGTTCTTC. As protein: CASSQGGTSASYNEQFF.

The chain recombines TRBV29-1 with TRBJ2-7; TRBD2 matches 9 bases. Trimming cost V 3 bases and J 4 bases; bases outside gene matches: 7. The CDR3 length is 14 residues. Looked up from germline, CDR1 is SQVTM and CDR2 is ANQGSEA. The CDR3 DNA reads TGCAGCGTTGAGCGGCGGGAGGGCCTTTACGAGCAGTACTTC. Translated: CSVERREGLYEQYF.

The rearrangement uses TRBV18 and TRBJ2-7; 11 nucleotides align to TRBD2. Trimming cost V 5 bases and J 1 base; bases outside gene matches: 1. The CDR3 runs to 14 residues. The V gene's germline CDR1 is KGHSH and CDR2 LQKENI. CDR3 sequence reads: CASSASGRSYEQYF. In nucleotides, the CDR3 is TGTGCCAGCTCAGCTAGCGGGAGGTCCTACGAGCAGTACTTC.

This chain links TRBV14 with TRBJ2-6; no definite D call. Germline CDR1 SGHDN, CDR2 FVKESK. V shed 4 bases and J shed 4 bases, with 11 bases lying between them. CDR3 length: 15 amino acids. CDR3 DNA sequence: TGTGCCAGCAGCCTTTTCCAGTTCGGGGCCAACGTCCTGACTTTC. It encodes CASSLFQFGANVLTF.

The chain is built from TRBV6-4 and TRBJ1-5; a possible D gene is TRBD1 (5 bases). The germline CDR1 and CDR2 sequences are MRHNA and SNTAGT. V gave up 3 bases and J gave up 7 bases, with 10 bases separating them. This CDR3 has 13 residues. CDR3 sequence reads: CASSEGQGQPQHF. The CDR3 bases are TGTGCCAGCAGTGAGGGCCAGGGACAGCCCCAGCATTTT.

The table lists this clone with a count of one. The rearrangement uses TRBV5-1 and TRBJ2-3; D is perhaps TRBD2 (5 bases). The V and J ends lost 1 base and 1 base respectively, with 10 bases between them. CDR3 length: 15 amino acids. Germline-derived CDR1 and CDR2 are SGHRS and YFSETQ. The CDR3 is CASSLLDGGTDTQYF. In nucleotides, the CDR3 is TGCGCCAGCAGCTTGCTCGACGGGGGCACAGATACGCAGTATTTT.